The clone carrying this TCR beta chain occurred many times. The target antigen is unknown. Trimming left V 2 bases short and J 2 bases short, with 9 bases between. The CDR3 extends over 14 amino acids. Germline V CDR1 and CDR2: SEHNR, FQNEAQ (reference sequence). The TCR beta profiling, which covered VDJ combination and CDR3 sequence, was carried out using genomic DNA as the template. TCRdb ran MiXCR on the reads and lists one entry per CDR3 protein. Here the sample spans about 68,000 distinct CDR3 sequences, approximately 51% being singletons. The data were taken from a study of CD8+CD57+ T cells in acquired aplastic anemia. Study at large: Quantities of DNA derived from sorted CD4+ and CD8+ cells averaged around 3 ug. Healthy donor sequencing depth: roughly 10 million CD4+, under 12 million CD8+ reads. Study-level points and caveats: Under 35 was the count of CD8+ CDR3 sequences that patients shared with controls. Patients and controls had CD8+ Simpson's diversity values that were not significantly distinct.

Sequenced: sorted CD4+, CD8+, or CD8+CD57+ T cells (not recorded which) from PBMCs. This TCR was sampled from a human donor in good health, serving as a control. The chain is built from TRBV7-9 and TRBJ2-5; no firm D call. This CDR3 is CASSLTSGQETQYF. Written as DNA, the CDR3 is TGTGCCAGCAGCTTAACGTCCGGACAAGAGACCCAGTACTTC.